The rows below give T cell receptor beta chains drawn from one sample of a study of T cell responses to AZD1222 COVID-19 vaccine. Sequencing was performed with immunoSEQ multiplex PCR; in TCRdb, only in-frame clones are kept and a portion is missing. In the table there are some 80,000 clones, 88% of which are singletons. Sequencing used peripheral blood, obtained 28 days after the second dose of the MenACWY control vaccine. The source of these receptors is an adult who received the MenACWY meningococcal vaccine as a control. The CDR3 runs from the conserved cysteine through the conserved F or W. The order of the fields is V gene, J gene, CDR3 protein.

TRBV11-2,TRBJ2-5,CASSQMQGLRETQYF
TRBV3-1/TRBV3-2,TRBJ2-7,CASSRKEVYEQYF
TRBV18,TRBJ2-1,CASSPFGGPSSYNEQFF
TRBV28,TRBJ2-2,CASSFGAVRELFF
TRBV2,TRBJ2-1,CASRWTDYNEQFF
TRBV3-1/TRBV3-2,TRBJ1-6,CASSQDRGRGTNNSPLHF
TRBV6-5,TRBJ2-1,CASRPTGANEQFF
TRBV7-9,TRBJ2-1,CASSLPGGRNEQFF
TRBV28,TRBJ1-2,CASSMTYPNYGYTF
TRBV12-2,TRBJ1-5,CASRLNPAGTGIPANQPQHF
TRBV5-1,TRBJ2-1,CASSYAFSGGASEQFF
TRBV5-5,TRBJ1-1,CASTSGGNTEAFF
TRBV18,TRBJ2-2,CASSPPEGANGELFF
TRBV6-5,TRBJ1-1,CASRPLTGDEAFF
TRBV5-4,TRBJ2-3,CASSMGLAGASISTDTQYF
TRBV18,TRBJ1-1,CASSPGRNTEAFF
TRBV11-2,TRBJ1-6,CASRLDVGRGSPLHF
TRBV5-4,TRBJ2-1,CASSGGSQGPNEQFF
TRBV15,TRBJ2-7,CATSSREGSYEQYF
TRBV24-1,TRBJ2-2,CATSDPPGTGLTGELFF
TRBV5-1,TRBJ2-7,CASSSTGTSSGQGYEQYF
TRBV7-2,TRBJ1-2,CASSLQGAVNYGYTF
TRBV6-1,TRBJ1-3,CASSEVGPSSGNTIYF
TRBV7-9,TRBJ1-5,CASSSTEGYSNQPQHF
TRBV3-1/TRBV3-2,TRBJ2-4,CASSQAQDLKNIQYF
TRBV9,TRBJ2-1,CASSSRTSAARNEQFF
TRBV11-2,TRBJ2-5,CASSPSWGPGGETQYF
TRBV3-1/TRBV3-2,TRBJ2-2,CASSWSGVGRTGELFF
TRBV3-1/TRBV3-2,TRBJ1-2,CASSPLTRGDGYTF
TRBV6-1,TRBJ1-4,CASSEGGQGAGKLFF